Below, one T cell receptor beta chain is given with its context. Its antigen is still unknown. V lost 7 bases, J lost 1 base, and 7 bases stayed unmatched. Germline V CDR1 and CDR2: MNHEY, SMNVEV (reference sequence). The CDR3 is made up of 15 amino acids. The data derive from a study of neurological immune-mediated disorders. Study-level findings and limits: Sharing of CDR3 amino acid sequences among expanded clones across subjects was absent, suggesting private repertoires in all groups. HTLV-1-associated myelopathy showed the most TCR clonal expansion; multiple sclerosis the least, below healthy controls.

As to time point: longitudinal time-point 1 (baseline). The making of cDNA relied on 5'RACE with 10-nucleotide random UMIs. Over 160 million TCR-beta sequences from 15-18 subjects came from every sequencing run. TCRdb re-analysed the 5' RACE reads in MiXCR, keeping a single row per CDR3 protein. This table holds around 71,000 distinct CDR3 sequences, approximately 15% found once. Sequenced: PBMCs. The source of this sequence is a female donor with HTLV-1-associated myelopathy (HAM/TSP). V and J are TRBV27 and TRBJ2-1; 7 nucleotides line up with TRBD2. The CDR3 here is CASNLGLYSYNEQFF. The CDR3 DNA is TGTGCCAGCAACCTGGGACTATATTCCTACAATGAGCAGTTCTTC.